This T cell receptor beta chain is from a study of CD8+CD57+ T cells in acquired aplastic anemia. Study-level information: Sorted CD4+ and CD8+ cells gave a mean 3.2 ug DNA, range roughly 0.18 to 30 ug.

Genomic DNA templated the TCR beta VDJ and CDR3 profiling. TCRdb passed the reads through MiXCR, listing each CDR3 protein once. Among under 200,000 distinct CDR3 sequences listed, around 45% were seen once. Whoever was chosen for sequencing had shown CD8+CD57+ cell expansion by flow cytometry. By the time of blood sampling, patients had still received no therapy. V lost 5 bases and J lost 4, with 11 bases in between. The CDR3 runs 14 residues. CDR1 and CDR2 (germline): MGHDK, SYGVNS. Findings and caveats of the study: A set of twenty-nine CD8+ CDR3 sequences was shared between patients and controls, and these sequences appeared highly expressed in patients.

This clonotype occurred a few times. Its specificity is not known. The TCR sequence derives from a human donor with aplastic anemia. The sequenced sample was sorted CD4+, CD8+, or CD8+CD57+ T cells (not recorded which) from PBMCs. This chain links TRBV25-1 with TRBJ1-4; the D is unclear. CDR3 DNA sequence: TGTGCCAGCAGTAAGCTGGACGGTAATGAAAAACTGTTTTTT. Encoded protein: CASSKLDGNEKLFF.